Following are 3 T cell receptor beta chains from one sample sequenced in a study of OX40 agonist ivuxolimab in advanced cancers. TCRdb's table, derived via immunoSEQ multiplex PCR, lists solely in-frame clones and lacks some. The data show some 9,000 clones, with roughly 90% seen just once and 10% to 15% held by the top ten. Sample: CD4+ or CD8+ T cells sorted from blood, taken in a trial of the OX40 agonist ivuxolimab. These receptor sequences come from an adult with an advanced solid tumor such as melanoma, head and neck, liver or kidney cancer.

The chain combines TRBV2 with TRBJ1-1; no reliable D call. The length of the CDR3 is 13 residues. Germline assignment: CDR1 SNHLY and CDR2 FYNNEI. V lost 4 bases to trimming and J lost 0 bases, with 6 bases between them. In nucleotides, the CDR3 is TGTGCCAGCAGTGCCGGGGTGAACACTGAAGCTTTCTTT. Protein product: CASSAGVNTEAFF. Based on the CDR3 plus reference TRBV2 and TRBJ1-1, the full variable domain is EPEVTQTPSHQVTQMGQEVILRCVPISNHLYFYWYRQILGQKVEFLVSFYNNEISEKSEIFDDQFSVERPDGSNFTLKIRSTKLEDSAMYFCASSAGVNTEAFFGQGTRLTVV.

This chain uses TRBV30 with TRBJ1-2; D is unresolved. This CDR3 spans 13 amino acids. Germline lookup yields CDR1 GTSNPN and CDR2 SVGIG (reference sequence). V was shortened by 0 bases and J by 8 bases, with 13 bases between the two germline ends. CDR3 bases: TGTGCCTGGAGTGTAAACTTACAGCGGGGCTACACCTTC. Its protein is CAWSVNLQRGYTF.

This chain connects TRBV19 to TRBJ2-3; D call uncertain. Germline V gene lookup returns CDR1 LNHDA and CDR2 SQIVND (reference sequence). With 3 bases removed from V and 3 bases from J, the gap between germline ends came to 16 bases. CDR3 length: 16 amino acids. DNA of the CDR3: TGTGCCAGTAGTATCGGGCTGGGCGGAGCTACAGATACGCAGTATTTT. This codes for CASSIGLGGATDTQYF.